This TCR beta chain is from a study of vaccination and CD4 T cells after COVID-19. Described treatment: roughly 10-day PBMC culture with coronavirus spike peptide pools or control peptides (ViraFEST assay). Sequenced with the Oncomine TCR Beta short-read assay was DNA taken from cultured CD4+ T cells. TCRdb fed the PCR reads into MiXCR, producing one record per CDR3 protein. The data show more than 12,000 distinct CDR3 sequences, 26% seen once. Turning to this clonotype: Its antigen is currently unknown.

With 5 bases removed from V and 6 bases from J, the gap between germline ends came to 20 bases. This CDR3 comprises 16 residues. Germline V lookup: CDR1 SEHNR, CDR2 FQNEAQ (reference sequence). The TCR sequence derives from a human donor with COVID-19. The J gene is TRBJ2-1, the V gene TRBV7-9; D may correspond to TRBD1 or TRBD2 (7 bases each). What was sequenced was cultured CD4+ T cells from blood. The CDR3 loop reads CASSPGGGQGGNEQFF. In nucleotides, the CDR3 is TGTGCCAGCAGCCCAGGGGGGGGCCAGGGGGGCAATGAGCAGTTCTTC. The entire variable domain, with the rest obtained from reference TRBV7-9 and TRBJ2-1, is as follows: DTGVSQNPRHKITKRGQNVTFRCDPISEHNRLYWYRQTLGQGPEFLTYFQNEAQLEKSRLLSDRFSAERPKGSFSTLEIQRTEQGDSAMYLCASSPGGGQGGNEQFFGPGTRLTVL.